This TCR beta chain was profiled in a study of CD8+CD57+ T cells in acquired aplastic anemia. Notes on the study in general: Some 28 sequences, all CD8+ CDR3, were shared between patients and controls.

Genomic DNA provided the template from which TCR beta VDJ and CDR3 profiles were obtained. MiXCR was run by TCRdb on the reads, yielding one entry per CDR3 protein. The data contain 200,000 to 250,000 distinct CDR3 sequences, approximately 57% of them seen just once; the ten biggest clones take up over 25%. The CDR3 is made up of 15 amino acids. J gave up 5 bases and V 2 bases, and 5 bases lay outside the gene matches. At least ten counts were recorded for this clonotype. The antigen is unknown. What was sequenced was sorted CD4+, CD8+, or CD8+CD57+ T cells (not recorded which) from PBMCs. The V and J genes are TRBV12-3 or TRBV12-4 and TRBJ2-5; 10 bases match TRBD1. This clonotype originated in a human donor in good health. CDR3 in amino acids: CASSLRTGGRETQYF. The DNA of the CDR3 is TGTGCCAGCAGTTTAAGGACAGGGGGACGGGAGACCCAGTACTTC.